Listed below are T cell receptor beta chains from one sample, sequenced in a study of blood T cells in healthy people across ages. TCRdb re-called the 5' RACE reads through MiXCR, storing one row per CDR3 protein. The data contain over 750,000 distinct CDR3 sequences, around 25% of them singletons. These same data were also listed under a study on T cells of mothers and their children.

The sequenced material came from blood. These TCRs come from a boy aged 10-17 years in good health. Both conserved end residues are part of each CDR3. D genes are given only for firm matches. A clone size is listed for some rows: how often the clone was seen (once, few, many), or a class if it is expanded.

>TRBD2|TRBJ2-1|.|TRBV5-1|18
TGCGCCAGCAGCCCTGAGCGGGGAGGTTTCAGCTCCTACAATGAGCAGTTCTTC
CASSPERGGFSSYNEQFF
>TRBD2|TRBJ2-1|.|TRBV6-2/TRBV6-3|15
TGTGCCAGCAAACACACTAGCGGGGGTTGGTATGAGCAGTTCTTC
CASKHTSGGWYEQFF
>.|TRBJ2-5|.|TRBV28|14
TGTGCCAGCAGTGTAGCCGGGATAAGGGAGACCCAGTACTTC
CASSVAGIRETQYF
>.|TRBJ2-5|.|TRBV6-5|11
TGTGCCAGCCGACTCCGGGAGACCCAGTACTTC
CASRLRETQYF
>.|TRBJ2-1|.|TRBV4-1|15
TGCGCCAGCAGCGGGGAGCGCCAGCACTACAATGAGCAGTTCTTC
CASSGERQHYNEQFF
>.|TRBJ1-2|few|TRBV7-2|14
TGTGCCAGCAGCTTAGCATCAGCTCTCTATGGCTACACCTTC
CASSLASALYGYTF
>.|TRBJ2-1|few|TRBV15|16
TGTGCCACCTGCAGAGGCGTAGGGCCTACCTACAATGAGCAGTTCTTC
CATCRGVGPTYNEQFF
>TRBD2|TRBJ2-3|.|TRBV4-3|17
TGCGCCAGCAGCCAAGAGAGATTTCAGCGGGGGTCAGATACGCAGTATTTT
CASSQERFQRGSDTQYF
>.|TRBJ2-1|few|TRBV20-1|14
TGCAGTGCTAGAGATCAATCCTTCGGGGGCCGGGAGTTCTTC
CSARDQSFGGREFF
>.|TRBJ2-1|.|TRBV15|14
TGTGCCACCAGCAGACCTCCAACGGGATATGAGCAGTTCTTC
CATSRPPTGYEQFF
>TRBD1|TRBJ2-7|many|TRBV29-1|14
TGCAGCGCCACGGACAGGACTCTCCACTACGAGCAGTACTTC
CSATDRTLHYEQYF
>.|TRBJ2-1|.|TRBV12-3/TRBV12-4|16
TGTGCCAGCAGTTCAATTCAGGGGCGCCCCTACAATGAGCAGTTCTTC
CASSSIQGRPYNEQFF
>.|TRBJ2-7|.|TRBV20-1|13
TGCAGTGCTAGACCGGACACTACCTACGAGCAGTACTTC
CSARPDTTYEQYF
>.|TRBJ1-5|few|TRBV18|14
TGTGCCAGCTCACTGCAGGATAGCAATCAGCCCCAGCATTTT
CASSLQDSNQPQHF
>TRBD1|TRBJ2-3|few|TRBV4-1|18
TGCGCCAGCAGCCAAGGAAAAATTGGGGACAGAACCACAGATACGCAGTATTTT
CASSQGKIGDRTTDTQYF
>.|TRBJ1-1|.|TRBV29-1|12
TGCAGCGTTGCGGGAATTTTCACTGAAGCTTTCTTT
CSVAGIFTEAFF
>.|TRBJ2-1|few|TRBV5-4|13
TGTGCCAGCAGCCACGCTGACCTGGTCGAGCAGTTCTTC
CASSHADLVEQFF
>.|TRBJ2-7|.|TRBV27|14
TGTGCCAGCAGGAAGGACAGAGATCAATACGAGCAGTACTTC
CASRKDRDQYEQYF
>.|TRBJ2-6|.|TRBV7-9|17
TGTGCCAGCAGTTCGAGGACCTCATTCTCTGGGGCCAACGTCCTGACTTTC
CASSSRTSFSGANVLTF
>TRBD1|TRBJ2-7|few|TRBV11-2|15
TGTGCCAGCAGCTTAACAGGGGGCCCCTTCTACGAGCAGTACTTC
CASSLTGGPFYEQYF
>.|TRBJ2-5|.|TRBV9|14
TGTGCCAGCAGCGTAGAGCTGTACCAAGAGACCCAGTACTTC
CASSVELYQETQYF
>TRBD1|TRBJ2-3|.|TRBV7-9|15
TGTGCCAGCAGCGGACAGGGGGCCTTACTCTATACGCAGTATTTT
CASSGQGALLYTQYF
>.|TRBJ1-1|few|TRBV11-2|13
TGTGCCAGCAGCTTATCCCAAGCTATTGAAGCTTTCTTT
CASSLSQAIEAFF
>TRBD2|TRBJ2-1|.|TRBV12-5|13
TGTGCTAGTGGGTCCGGGACTAGTCATGAGCAGTTCTTC
CASGSGTSHEQFF
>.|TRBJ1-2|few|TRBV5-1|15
TGCGCCAGCAGCTTGGAAGTGGGCTCTCACTATGGCTACACCTTC
CASSLEVGSHYGYTF
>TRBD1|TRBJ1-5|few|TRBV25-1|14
TGTGTCAGCAGAGGACAGGGAGTGACCCAGCCCCAGCATTTT
CVSRGQGVTQPQHF
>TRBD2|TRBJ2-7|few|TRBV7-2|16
TGTGCCAGCAGCCAACTCGGGGGGGCGGCAGGCTACGAGCAGTACTTC
CASSQLGGAAGYEQYF
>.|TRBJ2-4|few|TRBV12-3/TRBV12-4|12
TGTGCCAGCAGTTCCACGGGAAACATTCAGTACTTC
CASSSTGNIQYF
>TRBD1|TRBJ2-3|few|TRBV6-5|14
TGTGCCAGCAGTCGACAGGGGGAGACAGATACGCAGTATTTT
CASSRQGETDTQYF
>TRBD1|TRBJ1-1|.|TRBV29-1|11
TGCAGCGGACAGGGAAGCACTGAAGCTTTCTTT
CSGQGSTEAFF
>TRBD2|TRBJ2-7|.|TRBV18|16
TGTGCCAGCTCATCAGGACTAGCGGGAGTCACCTACGAGCAGTACTTC
CASSSGLAGVTYEQYF
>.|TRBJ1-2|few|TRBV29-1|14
TGCAGCGTTGAGGGGGAAGAGGGCAGCTATGGCTACACCTTC
CSVEGEEGSYGYTF
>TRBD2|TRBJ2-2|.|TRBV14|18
TGTGCCAGCAGCCCGACTAGCGGGAGATTAACGTACACCGGGGAGCTGTTTTTT
CASSPTSGRLTYTGELFF
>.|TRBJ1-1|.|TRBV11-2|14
TGTGCCAGCAGCTCGCACGCCGTGAACACTGAAGCTTTCTTT
CASSSHAVNTEAFF
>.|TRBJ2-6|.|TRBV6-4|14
TGTGCCAGCGGGGGATACTCTGGGGCCAACGTCCTGACTTTC
CASGGYSGANVLTF
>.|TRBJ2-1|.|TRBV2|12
TGTGCCAGCATCTTACAGGGAGGTGAGCAGTTCTTC
CASILQGGEQFF
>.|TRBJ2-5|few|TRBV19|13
TGTGCCAGTAGAGGGGGAGGGGGAGAGACCCAGTACTTC
CASRGGGGETQYF
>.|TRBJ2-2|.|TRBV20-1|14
TGCAGTGCTCTATCCGGGCTCATCACCGGGGAGCTGTTTTTT
CSALSGLITGELFF
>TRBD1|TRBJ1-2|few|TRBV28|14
TGTGCCAGCAGAATACAGGGGGACGGCTATGGCTACACCTTC
CASRIQGDGYGYTF
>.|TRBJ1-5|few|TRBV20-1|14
TGCAGTGCTAGAGTGCGGGGGACGGGGCAGCCCCAGCATTTT
CSARVRGTGQPQHF
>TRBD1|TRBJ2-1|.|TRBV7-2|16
TGTGCCAGCAGCCCACGACCGGGACAGCAGTACAATGAGCAGTTCTTC
CASSPRPGQQYNEQFF
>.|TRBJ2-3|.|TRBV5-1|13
TGCGCCAGCAGCCCCGCAACGACGGATACGCGGTATTTT
CASSPATTDTRYF
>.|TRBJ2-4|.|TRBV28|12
TGTGCCAGCAAAGGGTACGAAAACATTCAGTACTTC
CASKGYENIQYF
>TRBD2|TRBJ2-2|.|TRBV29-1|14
TGCAGCGTTGCGGCGGGAGTGAACACCGGGGAGCTGTTTTTT
CSVAAGVNTGELFF
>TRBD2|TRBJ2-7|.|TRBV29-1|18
TGCAGCGTTCTTGGAGGGACTAGCGGGCACCATTTGACCTACGAGCAGTACTTC
CSVLGGTSGHHLTYEQYF
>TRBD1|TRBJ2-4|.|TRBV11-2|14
TGTGCCAGCAGCTGGGGGACAGGGAGTGGCATTCAGTACTTC
CASSWGTGSGIQYF
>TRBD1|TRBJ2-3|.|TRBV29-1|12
TGCAGCGTTGGGACAGGGACAGATACGCAGTATTTT
CSVGTGTDTQYF
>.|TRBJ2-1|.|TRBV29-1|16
TGCAGCGGGATGACGGGGCTAGCGAGTTCCTACAATGAGCAGTTCTTC
CSGMTGLASSYNEQFF
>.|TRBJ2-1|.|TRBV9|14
TGTGCCAGCAGTCCCCGACCCCCCTACAATGAGCAGTTCTTC
CASSPRPPYNEQFF
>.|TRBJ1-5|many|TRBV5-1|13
TGTGCCAGCAGCTTACGGTCTAATCAGCCCCAGCATTTT
CASSLRSNQPQHF
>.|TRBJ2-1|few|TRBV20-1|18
TGCAGTGCTCAGGGACAGGTTCGACTAGCGCCTACCTACAATGAGCAGTTCTTC
CSAQGQVRLAPTYNEQFF
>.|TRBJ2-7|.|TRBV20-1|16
TGCAGTGCTAGAGATCGGTTGACCCATATTACCTACGAGCAGTACTTC
CSARDRLTHITYEQYF
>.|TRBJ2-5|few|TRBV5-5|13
TGTGCCAGCAGCTCCTCTGAACAAGAGACCCAGTACTTC
CASSSSEQETQYF
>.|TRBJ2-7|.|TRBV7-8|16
TGTGCCAGCAGCCCCACGCCGGGGTTGTATTCCTACGAGCAGTACTTC
CASSPTPGLYSYEQYF
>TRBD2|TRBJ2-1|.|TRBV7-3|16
TGTGCCAGCAGCTGCCAAACTAGCGGGAGCTACAATGAGCAGTTCTTC
CASSCQTSGSYNEQFF